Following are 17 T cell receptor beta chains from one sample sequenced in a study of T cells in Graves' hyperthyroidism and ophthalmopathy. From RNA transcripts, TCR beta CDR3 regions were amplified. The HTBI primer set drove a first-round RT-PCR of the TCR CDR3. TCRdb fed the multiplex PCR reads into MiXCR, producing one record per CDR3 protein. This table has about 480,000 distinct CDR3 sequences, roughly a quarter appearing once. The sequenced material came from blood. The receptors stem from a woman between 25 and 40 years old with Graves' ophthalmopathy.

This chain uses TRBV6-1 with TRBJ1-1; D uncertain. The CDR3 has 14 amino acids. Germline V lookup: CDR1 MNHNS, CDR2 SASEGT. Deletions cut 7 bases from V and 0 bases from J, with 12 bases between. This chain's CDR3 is CASTIQSLNTEAFF. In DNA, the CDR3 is TGTGCCAGCACAATTCAGAGCCTGAACACTGAAGCTTTCTTT.

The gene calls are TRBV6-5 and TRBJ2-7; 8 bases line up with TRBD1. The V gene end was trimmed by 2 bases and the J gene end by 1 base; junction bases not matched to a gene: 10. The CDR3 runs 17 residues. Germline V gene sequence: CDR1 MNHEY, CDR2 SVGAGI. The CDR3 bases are TGTGCCAGCAGTTACCTCCACAGGGGGGCGAGGTCCTACGAGCAGTACTTC. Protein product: CASSYLHRGARSYEQYF.

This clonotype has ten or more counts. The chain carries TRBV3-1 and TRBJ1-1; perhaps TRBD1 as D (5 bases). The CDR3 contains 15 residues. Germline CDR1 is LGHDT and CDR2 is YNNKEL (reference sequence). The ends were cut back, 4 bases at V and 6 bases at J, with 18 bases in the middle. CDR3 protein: CASSRGRVGSAEAFF. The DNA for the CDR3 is TGTGCCAGCAGCCGCGGCAGGGTGGGTAGCGCTGAAGCTTTCTTT.

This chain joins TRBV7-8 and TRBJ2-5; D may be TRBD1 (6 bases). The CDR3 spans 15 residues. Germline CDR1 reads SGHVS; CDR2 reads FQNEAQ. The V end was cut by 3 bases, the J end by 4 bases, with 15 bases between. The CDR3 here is CASSFRPGVGETQYF. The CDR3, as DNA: TGTGCCAGCAGCTTTAGGCCAGGGGTGGGAGAGACCCAGTACTTC.

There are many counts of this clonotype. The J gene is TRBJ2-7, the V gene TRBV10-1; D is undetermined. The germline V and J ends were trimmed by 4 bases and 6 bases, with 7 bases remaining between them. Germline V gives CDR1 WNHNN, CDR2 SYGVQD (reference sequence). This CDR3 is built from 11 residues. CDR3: CASSGLFEQYF. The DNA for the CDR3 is TGCGCCAGCAGTGGATTGTTCGAGCAGTACTTC.

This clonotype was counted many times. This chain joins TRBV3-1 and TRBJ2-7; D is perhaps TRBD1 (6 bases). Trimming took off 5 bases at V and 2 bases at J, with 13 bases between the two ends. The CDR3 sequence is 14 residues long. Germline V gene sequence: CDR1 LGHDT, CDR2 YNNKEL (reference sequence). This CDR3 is CASSSTGSPYEQYF. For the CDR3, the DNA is TGTGCCAGCAGCTCCACAGGGTCCCCCTACGAGCAGTACTTC.

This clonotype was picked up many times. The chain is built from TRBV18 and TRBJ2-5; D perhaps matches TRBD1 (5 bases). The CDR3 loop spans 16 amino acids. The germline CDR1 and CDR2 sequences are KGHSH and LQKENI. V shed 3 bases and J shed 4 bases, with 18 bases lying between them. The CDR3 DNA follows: TGTGCCAGCTCACCGGGTCCAGGGCGAGTTGGAGAGACCCAGTACTTC. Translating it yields CASSPGPGRVGETQYF.

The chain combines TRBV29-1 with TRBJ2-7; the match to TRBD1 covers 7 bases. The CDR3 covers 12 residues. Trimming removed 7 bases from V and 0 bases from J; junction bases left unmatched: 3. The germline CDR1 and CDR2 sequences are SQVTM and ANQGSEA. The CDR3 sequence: CSGGQSSYEQYF. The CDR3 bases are TGCAGCGGGGGACAGAGCTCCTACGAGCAGTACTTC.

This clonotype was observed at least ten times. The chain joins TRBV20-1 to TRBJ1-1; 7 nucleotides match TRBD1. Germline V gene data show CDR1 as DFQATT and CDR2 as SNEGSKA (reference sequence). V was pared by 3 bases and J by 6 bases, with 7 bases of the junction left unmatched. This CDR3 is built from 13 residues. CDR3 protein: CSASHSGGAEAFF. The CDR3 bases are TGCAGTGCTAGCCACTCAGGGGGGGCTGAAGCTTTCTTT.

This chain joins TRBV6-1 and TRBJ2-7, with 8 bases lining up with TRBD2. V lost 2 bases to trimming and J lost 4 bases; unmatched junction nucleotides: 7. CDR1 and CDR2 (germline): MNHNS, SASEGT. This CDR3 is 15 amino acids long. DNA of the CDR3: TGTGCCAGCAGTGAAACTAGCGGCCTCCCTTACGAGCAGTACTTC. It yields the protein CASSETSGLPYEQYF.

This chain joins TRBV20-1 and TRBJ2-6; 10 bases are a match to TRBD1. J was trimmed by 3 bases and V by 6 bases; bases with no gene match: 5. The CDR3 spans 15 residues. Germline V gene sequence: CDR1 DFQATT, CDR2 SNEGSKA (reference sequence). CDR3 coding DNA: TGCAGTGCCTGGGACAGGGGCGGTGGGGCCAACGTCCTGACTTTC. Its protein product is CSAWDRGGGANVLTF.

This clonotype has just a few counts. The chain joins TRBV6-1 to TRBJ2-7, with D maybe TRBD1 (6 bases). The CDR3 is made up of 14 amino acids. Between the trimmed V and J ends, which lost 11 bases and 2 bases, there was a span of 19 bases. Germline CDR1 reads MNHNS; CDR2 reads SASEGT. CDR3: CASRKGQGTYEQYF. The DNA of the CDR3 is TGTGCCTCCAGAAAGGGGCAGGGGACCTACGAGCAGTACTTC.

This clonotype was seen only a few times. This CDR3 is CASSPRTGDTYEQYF. DNA for the CDR3: TGTGCCAGCAGTCCTCGGACAGGGGACACCTACGAGCAGTACTTC. V gene TRBV6-1 combines with J gene TRBJ2-7; TRBD1 aligns across 9 bases. Looked up from germline, CDR1 is MNHNS and CDR2 is SASEGT. The V gene end was trimmed by 5 bases and the J gene end by 2 bases; junction bases not matched to a gene: 7. The CDR3 loop spans 15 amino acids.

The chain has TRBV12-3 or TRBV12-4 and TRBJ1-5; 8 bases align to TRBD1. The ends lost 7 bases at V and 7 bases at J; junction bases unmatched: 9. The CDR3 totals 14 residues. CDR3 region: CASTQTGVKQPQHF. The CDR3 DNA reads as TGTGCCAGCACTCAGACAGGGGTGAAGCAGCCCCAGCATTTT.

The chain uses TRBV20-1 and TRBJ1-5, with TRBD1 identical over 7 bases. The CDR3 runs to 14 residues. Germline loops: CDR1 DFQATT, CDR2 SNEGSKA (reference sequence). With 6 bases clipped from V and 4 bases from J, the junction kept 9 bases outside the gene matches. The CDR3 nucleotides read TGCAGTGCGGGGGGACAGTCATCGAATCAGCCCCAGCATTTT. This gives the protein CSAGGQSSNQPQHF.

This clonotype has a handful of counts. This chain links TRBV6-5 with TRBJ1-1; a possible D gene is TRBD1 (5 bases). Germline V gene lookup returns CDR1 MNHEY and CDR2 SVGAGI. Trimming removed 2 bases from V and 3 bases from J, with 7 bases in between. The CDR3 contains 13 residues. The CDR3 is CASSYRQHTEAFF. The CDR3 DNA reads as TGTGCCAGCAGTTACCGACAGCACACTGAAGCTTTCTTT.

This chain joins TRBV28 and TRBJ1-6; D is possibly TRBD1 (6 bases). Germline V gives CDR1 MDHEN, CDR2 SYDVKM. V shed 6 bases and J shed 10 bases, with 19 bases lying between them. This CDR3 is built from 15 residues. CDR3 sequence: CASRPLQGRGSPLHF. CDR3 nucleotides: TGTGCCAGCAGGCCTTTACAGGGCAGGGGATCACCCCTCCACTTT.